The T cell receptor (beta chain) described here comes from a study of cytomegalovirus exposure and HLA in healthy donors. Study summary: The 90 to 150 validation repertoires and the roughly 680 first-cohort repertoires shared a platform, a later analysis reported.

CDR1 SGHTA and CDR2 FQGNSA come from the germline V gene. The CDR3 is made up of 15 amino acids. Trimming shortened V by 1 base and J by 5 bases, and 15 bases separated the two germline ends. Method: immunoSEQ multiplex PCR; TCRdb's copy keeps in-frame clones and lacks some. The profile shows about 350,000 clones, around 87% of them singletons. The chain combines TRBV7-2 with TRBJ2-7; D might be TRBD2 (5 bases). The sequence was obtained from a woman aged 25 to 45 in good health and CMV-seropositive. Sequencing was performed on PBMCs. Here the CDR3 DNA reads TGTGCCAGCAGCTTAGTGACCCGGGATCTCCACGAGCAGTACTTC. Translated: CASSLVTRDLHEQYF.